Listed below are T cell receptor beta chains from one sample, sequenced in a study of T cells in Graves' hyperthyroidism and ophthalmopathy. MiXCR, run by TCRdb on the multiplex PCR reads, gives a single entry per CDR3 protein. The sample has hundreds of thousands of distinct CDR3 sequences; 35% to 45% are singletons. Material: blood. The receptors were gathered from a man between 18 and 29 years old with Graves' hyperthyroidism. Both conserved end residues are part of each CDR3. A D gene is named only where the DNA matches it firmly. Clone size appears in some rows only: once, few, many, or a class for an expanded clone.

TRBD1	TRBV5-1	.	TRBJ2-7	CASSPRDRVGEQYF	TGCGCCAGCAGCCCGCGGGACAGGGTTGGCGAGCAGTACTTC
TRBD2	TRBV20-1	.	TRBJ2-7	CSASVPGQLLGLAGGPDEQYF	TGCAGTGCTAGTGTCCCCGGACAGCTTCTGGGACTAGCGGGAGGGCCGGACGAGCAGTACTTC
TRBD2	TRBV10-3	.	TRBJ2-3	CAISTPLAGGPDTQYF	TGTGCCATCAGCACACCCCTAGCGGGAGGGCCAGATACGCAGTATTTT
.	TRBV20-1	.	TRBJ1-4	CSARKGTNEKLFF	TGCAGTGCTAGAAAGGGAACTAATGAAAAACTGTTTTTT
TRBD1	TRBV24-1	.	TRBJ1-2	CATSDPTGREGYTF	TGTGCCACCAGTGACCCGACAGGGAGGGAAGGCTACACCTTC
.	TRBV6-5	.	TRBJ1-2	CASSYDSPINYGYTF	TGTGCCAGCAGTTACGACAGCCCTATTAACTATGGCTACACCTTC
.	TRBV6-5	.	TRBJ2-6	CASSDRDATFSGANVLTF	TGTGCCAGCAGTGACCGAGACGCGACGTTCTCTGGGGCCAACGTCCTGACTTTC
TRBD1	TRBV11-2	.	TRBJ1-1	CASRPGQGRNTEAFF	TGTGCCAGCAGACCGGGACAGGGGAGGAACACTGAAGCTTTCTTT
TRBD1	TRBV6-5	few	TRBJ1-1	CASRGDRWDTEAFF	TGTGCCAGCAGGGGGGACAGGTGGGACACTGAAGCTTTCTTT
.	TRBV7-2	.	TRBJ2-5	CASSWGGQEETQYF	TGTGCCAGCAGCTGGGGGGGACAGGAAGAGACCCAGTACTTC
.	TRBV5-1	.	TRBJ1-6	CASSPERVSPLHF	TGTGCCAGCAGCCCGGAAAGGGTTTCACCCCTCCACTTT
.	TRBV7-9	.	TRBJ2-7	CASSPSGWDEQYF	TGTGCCAGCAGCCCCTCGGGGTGGGACGAGCAGTACTTC
.	TRBV2	few	TRBJ1-2	CASNQQGGVQAAGYTF	TGTGCCAGCAACCAACAGGGAGGCGTGCAAGCTGCTGGCTACACCTTC
.	TRBV19	many	TRBJ1-2	CASSISRVHGYTF	TGTGCCAGTAGTATATCCAGGGTCCATGGCTACACCTTC
.	TRBV7-3	many	TRBJ2-2	CASSSPGLNTGELFF	TGTGCCAGCAGCTCACCGGGACTGAACACCGGGGAGCTGTTTTTT
.	TRBV6-5	once	TRBJ1-1	CASSSRGGLDEAFF	TGTGCCAGCAGCTCACGCGGGGGGCTGGATGAAGCTTTCTTT
.	TRBV2	.	TRBJ1-1	CASRRTEGGGTEAFF	TGTGCCAGCAGGAGGACAGAGGGAGGGGGCACTGAAGCTTTCTTT
.	TRBV2	.	TRBJ2-3	CASITATDTQYF	TGTGCCAGCATCACAGCCACAGATACGCAGTATTTT
TRBD1	TRBV9	.	TRBJ1-1	CASSLRGQVNTEAFF	TGTGCCAGCAGTTTGCGGGGACAGGTGAACACTGAAGCTTTCTTT
TRBD1	TRBV5-1	few	TRBJ1-1	CASSVPGGVNTEAFF	TGCGCCAGCAGCGTCCCAGGGGGGGTGAACACTGAAGCTTTCTTT
.	TRBV9	few	TRBJ2-5	CASSEEVWTQYF	TGTGCCAGCAGTGAAGAGGTGTGGACCCAGTACTTC
TRBD2	TRBV2	many	TRBJ2-5	CASKRTSGETQYF	TGTGCCAGCAAAAGGACTAGCGGCGAGACCCAGTACTTC
TRBD2	TRBV15	few	TRBJ2-2	CATSSICRTSGRARNTGELFF	TGTGCCACCAGCAGTATTTGTAGGACTAGCGGGAGGGCCAGGAACACCGGGGAGCTGTTTTTT
.	TRBV7-2	many	TRBJ2-5	CASSPQGGAETQYF	TGTGCCAGCAGCCCTCAAGGGGGGGCTGAGACCCAGTACTTC
.	TRBV10-3	many	TRBJ2-2	CAVHKSPYTGELFF	TGTGCCGTCCACAAGTCCCCGTACACCGGGGAGCTGTTTTTT
.	TRBV15	.	TRBJ1-2	CATSRDVDWGNGYTF	TGTGCCACCAGCAGAGATGTTGACTGGGGGAACGGCTACACCTTC
.	TRBV20-1	.	TRBJ2-2	CSVRGPNTGELFF	TGCAGTGTTCGGGGCCCAAACACCGGGGAGCTGTTTTTT
.	TRBV7-9	many	TRBJ1-1	CASSLDGTGNTEAFF	TGTGCCAGCAGCTTAGACGGGACGGGGAACACTGAAGCTTTCTTT
.	TRBV12-3/TRBV12-4	.	TRBJ2-7	CASSLGALYEQYF	TGTGCCAGCAGTTTAGGTGCTCTCTACGAGCAGTACTTC
.	TRBV29-1	many	TRBJ1-6	CSAAVTVNSPLHF	TGCAGCGCCGCAGTGACAGTTAATTCACCCCTCCACTTT
TRBD1	TRBV10-1	many	TRBJ1-6	CASSGPGGSPLHF	TGCGCCAGCAGTGGACCAGGGGGATCACCCCTCCACTTT
TRBD2	TRBV7-9	few	TRBJ2-7	CASSLSGGGGYEQYF	TGTGCCAGCAGCTTATCGGGAGGGGGAGGATACGAGCAGTACTTC
.	TRBV2	.	TRBJ2-3	CATGTPGGDTQYF	TGTGCCACCGGGACTCCGGGTGGAGATACGCAGTATTTT
.	TRBV6-5	.	TRBJ1-1	CASSYQPPGSLNTEAFF	TGTGCCAGCAGTTACCAACCCCCAGGGTCTTTGAACACTGAAGCTTTCTTT
TRBD2	TRBV5-1	many	TRBJ2-2	CASTTGTSASGTGELFF	TGCGCCAGCACTACCGGGACTAGCGCATCCGGCACCGGGGAGCTGTTTTTT
TRBD1	TRBV4-1	.	TRBJ1-3	CASSQDSGGGGNTIYF	TGCGCCAGCAGCCAAGACTCAGGGGGCGGAGGAAACACCATATATTTT
.	TRBV2	.	TRBJ2-2	CVAGRADNTGELFF	TGTGTGGCGGGGAGAGCGGACAACACCGGGGAGCTGTTTTTT
.	TRBV4-3	few	TRBJ1-5	CASSQDLSGHSNQPQHF	TGCGCCAGCAGCCAAGATTTGTCAGGGCATAGCAATCAGCCCCAGCATTTT
.	TRBV2	.	TRBJ1-1	CASSVGAGKTEAFF	TGTGCCAGCAGTGTCGGGGCGGGGAAGACTGAAGCTTTCTTT
.	TRBV4-1	.	TRBJ1-1	CASRYDSRSFTEAFF	TGCGCCAGCAGGTATGACAGTCGGAGCTTCACTGAAGCTTTCTTT
TRBD2	TRBV29-1	.	TRBJ2-2	CSANRGGTGELFF	TGCAGCGCCAATCGCGGGGGGACCGGGGAGCTGTTTTTT